This entry features one T cell receptor beta chain sequence. Its antigen is unidentified. This entry comes from a study of shared clonotypes between healthy human individuals. Findings and caveats of the study: Naive subsets typically showed greater estimated richness than memory subsets. Relative to clonotypes present in all four donors, those not shared had lower generation probabilities.

The ends lost 6 bases at V and 2 bases at J; junction bases unmatched: 5. Germline V gives CDR1 MNHEY, CDR2 SMNVEV (reference sequence). CDR3 length: 14 residues. Deep was the level at which the assay was run. Methods used by the authors: Quality scores were absent from the junction-only immunoSEQ sequences, so filtering differed. The protocol was immunoSEQ multiplex PCR, while the TCRdb copy is restricted to in-frame clones and leaves out a portion. Clone size and the V and J calls come from that table; the DNA yielded D and trimming. The repertoire holds around 1.9 million clones, with 90% to 95% as singletons. Selected positively for CCR7 and CD45RO-negative, naive CD8 cells excluded terminally differentiated effector memory CD45RA+ cells.

The sample consisted of naive CD8+ T cells from PBMCs. The chain uses TRBV27 and TRBJ2-3; 7 nucleotides line up with TRBD1. This receptor was identified in a man in his late teens or twenties in good health. Some clones in this sample may be carry-over from other donors' samples. The CDR3 here is CASRTGADTDTQYF. Written as DNA, the CDR3 is TGTGCCAGCAGAACAGGGGCGGACACAGATACGCAGTATTTT.